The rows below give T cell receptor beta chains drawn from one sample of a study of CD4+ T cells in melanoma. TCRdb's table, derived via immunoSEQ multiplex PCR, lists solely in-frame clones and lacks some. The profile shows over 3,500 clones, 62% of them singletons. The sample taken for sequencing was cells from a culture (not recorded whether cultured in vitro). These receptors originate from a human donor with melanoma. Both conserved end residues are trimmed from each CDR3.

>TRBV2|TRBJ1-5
ASSDRRPRGNQPQH
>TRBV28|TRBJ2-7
ASSFLGDTYEQY
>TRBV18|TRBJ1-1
ASSPGGRTDAF
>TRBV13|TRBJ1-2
ATGGGSFGYT
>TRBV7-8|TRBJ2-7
ASSLNYEQY
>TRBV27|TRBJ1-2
ASSLSSGIWDGYT
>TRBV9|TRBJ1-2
ASSLRTENYGYT
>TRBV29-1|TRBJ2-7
SVTLETTWGYEQY
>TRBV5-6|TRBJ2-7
ASSLGSSYEQY
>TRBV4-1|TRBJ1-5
ASSLEFGKFQPQH
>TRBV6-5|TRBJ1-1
ASSYRPAGVTEAF
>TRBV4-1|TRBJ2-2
ASSQVKVANTGELF
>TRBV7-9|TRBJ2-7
ASSLGGGFYEQY
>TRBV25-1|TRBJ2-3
ASSELGADTQY
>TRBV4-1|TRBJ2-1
ASSQTGIDEQF
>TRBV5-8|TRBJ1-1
AIPGDRGMGAEAF
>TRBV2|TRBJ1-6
ASSVLRNNSPLH
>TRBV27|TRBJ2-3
ASSLPGGSDTQY
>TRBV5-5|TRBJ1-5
ASSLTDRVRQPQH
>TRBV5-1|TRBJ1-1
ASSLVGTEATEAF
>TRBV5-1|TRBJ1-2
ASSLEISGTSYGYT
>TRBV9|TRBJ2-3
ASSESGGPADTQY
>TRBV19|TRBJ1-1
ASRFPEGRNTEAF
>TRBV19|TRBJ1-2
ASTAGWDYT
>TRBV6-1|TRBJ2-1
ASSVGQGPYNEQF
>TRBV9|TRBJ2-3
ASSQRGTSGGRTDTQY
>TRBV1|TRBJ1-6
TSSPQEGGSSYNSPLH
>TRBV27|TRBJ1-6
ASRAGTGTSPLH
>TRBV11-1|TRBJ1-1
ASSLSGAYTEAF
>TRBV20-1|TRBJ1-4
SARGMKKLF
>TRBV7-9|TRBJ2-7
ASSLRASGGAEQY
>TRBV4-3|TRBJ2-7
ASSQAPGRTSSYEQY
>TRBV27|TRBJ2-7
ASRPGTSSYEQY
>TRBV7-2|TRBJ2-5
ASSPEGRGGGETQY
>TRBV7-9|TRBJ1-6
ASSATGRNSPLH
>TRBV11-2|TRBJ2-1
ASSSPGQGHNEQF
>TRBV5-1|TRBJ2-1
ASSSPPSNEQF
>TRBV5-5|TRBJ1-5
ASSLTGSNYQPQH
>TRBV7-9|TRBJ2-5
ASSLTSGQETQY